Included here is one T cell receptor (beta chain) sequence, with context. TCRdb keeps only in-frame clones here, not all; method: immunoSEQ multiplex PCR. This table holds 250,000 to 350,000 clones, 90% found once. These data come from a study of blood T cell repertoires in COVID-19. At the level of the study: From the United States, Italy and Spain came samples of acute and convalescent COVID-19. From T cells, B-cell-depleted T cells, or PBMCs came the material, which was cDNA or gDNA.

A Seattle source enrolled patients during active infection and followed them longitudinally. The origin of this receptor is a woman aged 25 to 45 with COVID-19, enrolled during active disease. The sequenced material came from peripheral blood.

The CDR3 nucleotides read TGTGCCAGCAGCCGCGGGGTCACTGAAGCTTTCTTT. Translating gives CASSRGVTEAFF. J is TRBJ1-1 and V is TRBV5-5, with D uncertain. Germline CDR1 and CDR2: SGHKS and YYEKEE (reference sequence). The V and J ends lost 4 bases and 4 bases respectively, with 8 bases between them. The CDR3 runs to 12 residues.